This T cell receptor (beta chain) was observed in a study of monozygotic twins with inflammatory bowel disease (dated by TCRdb to between 2019 and 2020). About the investigation overall: In total, 28 monozygotic twin pairs made up the full study: 19 Danish pairs, all IBD-discordant, plus nine German pairs, of which four were IBD-concordant and five were IBD-discordant. The search for disease-associated traits relied mainly on comparing, within discordant pairs, IBD patients with their genetically identical healthy co-twins. Each individual had, on average, about 151 000 unique TCRalpha sequences and 181 000 unique TCRbeta sequences available for analysis.

The library was made by 5' RACE. Each TCR library was prepared from about 3.5 ug of total RNA. cDNA was synthesized with SMARTScribe reverse transcriptase in eight separate reactions per sample. During cDNA synthesis, template switching introduced unique molecular identifiers that contained a 6-nucleotide sample barcode. Two nested PCRs of roughly 16 and 10 cycles amplified the TCRalpha and TCRbeta cDNA, and bead purification followed each PCR. Before amplification, the cDNA was treated with uracil DNA-glycosylase and purified using the QIAquick PCR purification kit. The second PCR added Illumina TruSeq-compatible adapters along with sample-specific barcodes. TapeStation and Qubit were used to check library quality and concentration, and 4 to 6 ng of each library was pooled. The pooled libraries were sequenced with 2 x 100 bp reads and custom sequencing primers on an Illumina HiSeq2500 single-index Rapid Run. Regarding the original processing steps: PCR and sequencing errors were corrected by UMI-based consensus assembly using MiGEC version 1.2.6. MiXCR version 2.1.1 was used for V(D)J alignment, clonotype assembly and CDR3 extraction. To normalise gene usage, clonotype sharing and MAIT/NKT TCR abundance, the analysis used the top 1000, 10 000 and 20 000 clonotypes per sample. After downsampling to 27 000 UMIs, diversity was calculated as the inverse Simpson index using the vegan R package. Paired Mann-Whitney U tests on discordant twin pairs were used, with Benjamini-Hochberg multiple-testing correction. TCRdb reprocessed the sequencing reads and holds a single record per CDR3 protein sequence, with no DNA. Clone size and V and J calls follow TCRdb, not the original study. The sample table includes some 400,000 distinct CDR3 sequences. The ten largest account for about 2.6% of the sample.

An approximately 2.5 ml peripheral blood sample was drawn into PAXgene tubes per donor and stored at -80°C. Without T cell sorting, total RNA was isolated from whole blood using the PAXgene blood miRNA kit on an automated QIAcube. Peripheral blood from monozygotic twin pairs who were concordant or discordant for inflammatory bowel disease underwent deep TCRalpha and TCRbeta repertoire profiling using unique molecular barcoding. Smoking habits were recorded for all twin pairs, and individuals were classified as current, former or never smokers. Overall results and qualifications from the work: The results gave no support for a single strong signal or clonotype linked to IBD. Fewer clonotypes were shared with other individuals by IBD patients than by healthy twins, most markedly in patients showing signs of disease activity. The analysis was unable to tell different T cell subtypes apart. Measured by the inverse Simpson index, TCRbeta repertoire diversity was lower in IBD patients than in their healthy co-twins. Background noise and inter-individual variability may have been introduced into the repertoires by the differing immunosuppressive treatments among patients. No difference in repertoire similarity was observed between concordant and discordant twins, possibly owing to limited statistical power.

About this clonotype itself: Its target antigen remains unknown.

Sequencing input: blood. The receptor comes from a human donor with ulcerative colitis or Crohn's disease, or a healthy co-twin of an affected twin (not recorded which).

The CDR3 corresponds to CASSLNSIGYEQYF. Recombination connected TRBV7-9 to TRBJ2-7. Reading the germline V gene (reference sequence) gives CDR1 SEHNR and CDR2 FQNEAQ. The CDR3 numbers 14 residues from cysteine through phenylalanine. DNA is not recorded here.